This T cell receptor beta chain was identified during a study of cytomegalovirus exposure and HLA in healthy donors. PCR employed 60 Vbeta and 13 Jbeta primers. The method was immunoSEQ multiplex PCR; TCRdb's version includes in-frame clones alone and lacks a portion of them. The profile shows some 110,000 clones, over 60% of them singletons. Trimming left V 5 bases short and J 9 bases short, with 23 bases between. The CDR3 contains 16 residues. From germline, CDR1 is MGHRA and CDR2 YSYEKL. Regarding the study as a whole: The Asian-associated ancestry cluster reportedly had fewer N-insertions than the approximately 670-donor mean in a later analysis.

Remarks on this clone: What it recognizes is unknown.

The chain has TRBV4-1 and TRBJ1-5; D possibly corresponds to TRBD1 (6 bases). The origin of this receptor is a woman between 50 and 59 years old in good health and CMV-seropositive. The source material was PBMCs. CDR3 residues: CASSDATGINQWPQHF. Written as DNA, the CDR3 is TGCGCCAGCAGCGACGCCACAGGGATCAATCAGTGGCCCCAGCATTTT.